One and the same sample provided the 29 T cell receptor beta chains below, sequenced in a study of T cells in tumors after PD-1 blockade. TCRdb's table, derived via immunoSEQ multiplex PCR, lists solely in-frame clones and lacks some. Here the sample spans about 47,000 clones, just under 80% being singletons. Sample: PBMCs, taken before anti-PD-1 treatment. These receptor sequences come from a human donor with basal cell carcinoma.

This chain links TRBV9 with TRBJ1-5; tentative D call: TRBD1 (5 bases). This CDR3 spans 15 amino acids. Germline-derived CDR1 and CDR2 are SGDLS and YYNGEE. V lost 4 bases, J lost 4 bases, and 15 bases lay in between. CDR3 DNA sequence: TGTGCCAGCAGCCCCGGGGGAGGGCGGAATCAGCCCCAGCATTTT. It yields the protein CASSPGGGRNQPQHF.

The chain joins TRBV28 to TRBJ2-2; no clear D gene. Trimming stripped 6 bases from V and 0 bases from J, with 8 bases between. The CDR3 consists of 14 residues. The germline V gene encodes CDR1 MDHEN and CDR2 SYDVKM. CDR3 region: CASSRTANTGELFF. For the CDR3, the DNA is TGTGCCAGCAGCCGCACGGCGAACACCGGGGAGCTGTTTTTT.

V gene TRBV7-5 combines with J gene TRBJ2-1; the table names TRBD2, a call not compared with the DNA. TRBV7-5 is a known pseudogene. This CDR3 is 20 amino acids long. The CDR3 loop reads CARSRRGGLAVVMRYNEQFF. As DNA, the CDR3 is TGTGCCAGAAGCCGCCGCGGGGGACTAGCGGTAGTGATGAGGTACAATGAGCAGTTCTTC.

The chain combines TRBV5-4 with TRBJ2-2; TRBD1 is a possible D gene (6 bases). The germline V and J ends were trimmed by 7 bases and 6 bases, with 10 bases remaining between them. Looked up from germline, CDR1 is SGHNT and CDR2 is YYREEE (reference sequence). This CDR3 region has 12 residues. The CDR3 region is CASEGVPGELFF. CDR3 DNA: TGTGCCAGCGAGGGGGTTCCCGGGGAGCTGTTTTTT.

The chain uses TRBV3-1 (or the pseudogene TRBV3-2) and TRBJ2-3, with 9 nucleotides matching TRBD2. CDR1 is LGHDT, CDR2 YNNKEL, per germline (reference sequence). The CDR3 sequence is 13 residues long. Trimming removed 2 bases from V and 6 bases from J; junction bases left unmatched: 0. The CDR3 loop reads CASSQLAGDTQYF. CDR3 coding DNA: TGTGCCAGCAGCCAACTAGCGGGGGATACGCAGTATTTT.

This clone has more than one count but fewer than ten. The CDR3 protein is CAWGPDTSSETQYF. CDR3 nucleotide sequence: TGTGCCTGGGGTCCGGACACCTCGTCCGAGACCCAGTACTTC. The rearrangement joins TRBV30 to TRBJ2-5; D possibly corresponds to TRBD1 (5 bases). V was shortened by 5 bases and J by 5 bases, with 18 bases between the two germline ends. The germline V gene encodes CDR1 GTSNPN and CDR2 SVGIG (reference sequence). The CDR3 loop spans 14 amino acids. The whole variable domain, filled in from reference TRBV30 and TRBJ2-5, reads SQTIHQWPATLVQPVGSPLSLECTVEGTSNPNLYWYRQAAGRGLQLLFYSVGIGQISSEVPQNLSASRPQDRQFILSSKKLLLSDSGFYLCAWGPDTSSETQYFGPGTRLLVL.

This chain uses TRBV7-2 with TRBJ1-1, with 7 bases matching TRBD1. V lost 1 base and J lost 0; bases outside the gene matches: 2. The CDR3 consists of 15 residues. The germline V gene encodes CDR1 SGHTA and CDR2 FQGNSA. CDR3: CASSLVGQLNTEAFF. The CDR3 region has the DNA TGTGCCAGCAGCTTAGTGGGACAGCTGAACACTGAAGCTTTCTTT.

This clone was seen once. The chain links TRBV6-5 to TRBJ1-3; D ambiguous. This CDR3 region has 15 residues. V was clipped by 3 bases and J by 0 bases, with 9 bases between them. Germline V gene data show CDR1 as MNHEY and CDR2 as SVGAGI. This CDR3 reads CASSYSVGSGNTIYF. CDR3 sequence (DNA): TGTGCCAGCAGTTATTCAGTGGGCTCTGGAAACACCATATATTTT.

This clone was found once. CDR3 in DNA: TGTGCCAGCAGGAAGGACAGGGATAATCAGCCCCAGCATTTT. It codes for CASRKDRDNQPQHF. V gene TRBV2 combines with J gene TRBJ1-5, with 8 bases aligning to TRBD1. CDR3 length equals 14 residues. The germline gives CDR1 SNHLY, CDR2 FYNNEI. Trimming removed 6 bases from V and 4 bases from J; junction bases left unmatched: 5.

V is TRBV15 and J is TRBJ2-5, with 10 bases fitting TRBD2. CDR3 size: 16 residues. Unmatched junction bases numbered 4, after V lost 0 bases and J lost 3 bases. Germline assignment: CDR1 LNHNV and CDR2 YYDKDF (reference sequence). Written as DNA, the CDR3 is TGTGCCACCAGCAGAGAAGCTAGCGGGGGCGAAGAGACCCAGTACTTC. This sequence encodes CATSREASGGEETQYF. Together with reference TRBV15 and TRBJ2-5, the CDR3 gives the full variable domain: DAMVIQNPRYQVTQFGKPVTLSCSQTLNHNVMYWYQQKSSQAPKLLFHYYDKDFNNEADTPDNFQSRRPNTSFCFLDIRSPGLGDTAMYLCATSREASGGEETQYFGPGTRLLVL.

This clone was counted a single time. This chain links TRBV5-4 with TRBJ1-1, with unresolved D. The V gene's germline CDR1 is SGHNT and CDR2 YYREEE (reference sequence). The CDR3 loop spans 15 amino acids. Deletions cut 0 bases from V and 4 bases from J, with 13 bases between. The DNA of the CDR3 is TGTGCCAGCAGCTTGGAAAGGGCGCGGGGCACTGAAGCTTTCTTT. Translated, it gives CASSLERARGTEAFF.

This clone was recorded a few times. V and J are TRBV5-1 and TRBJ1-6; weak D call: TRBD1 (5 bases). There are 17 residues in the CDR3. Germline V lookup: CDR1 SGHRS, CDR2 YFSETQ. Trimming left V 4 bases short and J 11 bases short, with 25 bases between. The CDR3 region is CASSEAGSRRGEAPLHF. The CDR3 DNA sequence: TGCGCCAGCAGCGAGGCAGGGAGCCGACGAGGTGAAGCACCCCTCCACTTT.

This clone is categorized as medium-sized. This chain links TRBV6-6 with TRBJ1-2; D unresolved. V was pared by 6 bases and J by 2 bases, with 13 bases between. The CDR3 consists of 14 residues. Germline V gene data show CDR1 as MNHNY and CDR2 as SVGAGI (reference sequence). For the CDR3, the DNA is TGTGCCAGCAGACCCCGGACGGAAAACTATGGCTACACCTTC. Translation: CASRPRTENYGYTF.

V and J are TRBV7-9 and TRBJ1-6; no clear D gene. Germline V gene sequence: CDR1 SEHNR, CDR2 FQNEAQ (reference sequence). The CDR3 contains 17 residues. Trimming took off 4 bases at V and 0 bases at J, with 13 bases between the two ends. In DNA form, the CDR3 reads TGTGCCAGCAGCTCGGAACGGTACAGCTCCTATAATTCACCCCTCCACTTT. Amino acids: CASSSERYSSYNSPLHF.

The V gene is TRBV5-4, the J gene TRBJ2-5; 10 bases map to TRBD1. The germline V gene has CDR1 SGHNT and CDR2 YYREEE (reference sequence). The CDR3 spans 17 residues. V dropped 7 bases and J dropped 4; count of bases not matched to a gene: 16. This CDR3 is CASRQKLGQGFPETQYF. Here the CDR3 DNA reads TGTGCCAGCCGCCAAAAATTGGGACAGGGGTTCCCAGAGACCCAGTACTTC.

CDR3 in DNA: TGTGCCAGCAGTGAAGCGCTGAGGATGTACAAGTTGAACACTGAAGCTTTCTTT. It translates to CASSEALRMYKLNTEAFF. This sequence joins TRBV6-1 and TRBJ1-1; D remains ambiguous. Germline CDR1 and CDR2: MNHNS and SASEGT. The CDR3 spans 18 residues. The V gene lost 0 bases and the J gene lost 0 bases, with 17 bases spanning the gap.

The chain combines TRBV5-6 with TRBJ2-2; D ambiguous. The CDR3 loop spans 13 amino acids. The V end lost 3 bases, the J end lost 1 base, and 4 bases lay between the germline ends. CDR1 and CDR2 (germline): SGHDT, YYEEEE. Here the CDR3 DNA reads TGTGCCAGCAGCTCACAGAACACCGGGGAGCTGTTTTTT. It codes for CASSSQNTGELFF.

The V and J genes are TRBV5-4 and TRBJ2-3; 9 nucleotides agree with TRBD2. CDR3 length equals 15 residues. Germline-derived CDR1 and CDR2 are SGHNT and YYREEE (reference sequence). V trimming: 1 base; J trimming: 3 bases; junction bases outside the gene matches: 3. The CDR3 region has the DNA TGTGCCAGCAGCTTGAGTAGCGGGAGTACAGATACGCAGTATTTT. It encodes CASSLSSGSTDTQYF. Full variable domain (outside the CDR3, taken from reference TRBV5-4 and TRBJ2-3): ETGVTQSPTHLIKTRGQQVTLRCSSQSGHNTVSWYQQALGQGPQFIFQYYREEENGRGNFPPRFSGLQFPNYSSELNVNALELDDSALYLCASSLSSGSTDTQYFGPGTRLTVL.

The CDR3 reads CASSYSRTGVSGELFF. The CDR3 DNA follows: TGTGCCAGCAGTTACTCGAGGACAGGGGTATCGGGGGAGCTGTTTTTT. V usage is TRBV6-2 or TRBV6-3 and J usage is TRBJ2-2; 9 bases align to TRBD1. The V segment lost 0 bases and the J segment 8 bases; nucleotides outside the gene matches: 7. CDR3 size: 16 residues. The germline V gene encodes CDR1 MNHEY and CDR2 SVGEGT.

CDR3 DNA sequence: TGTGCCAGTAGGGACAGGGGCAATCAGCCCCAGCATTTT. Its protein product is CASRDRGNQPQHF. The V gene is TRBV19, the J gene TRBJ1-5; 8 bases line up with TRBD1. The CDR3 is 13 residues long. Losses at the gene ends were 6 bases for V and 2 bases for J; bases not matched to a gene: 0. Germline assignment: CDR1 LNHDA and CDR2 SQIVND (reference sequence).

The chain carries TRBV19 and TRBJ2-7; no definite D call. Trimming removed 3 bases at V and 3 bases at J, with 12 bases between. The CDR3 loop spans 14 amino acids. Germline CDR1 LNHDA, CDR2 SQIVND (reference sequence). In DNA form, the CDR3 reads TGTGCCAGTAGTATGCGACAAATAGGCTACGAGCAGTACTTC. Translating gives CASSMRQIGYEQYF.

The CDR3 spells CACNPGSGSYNEQFF. The DNA of the CDR3 is TGTGCCTGTAACCCAGGGAGTGGATCCTACAATGAGCAGTTCTTC. The V call is TRBV30, the J call TRBJ2-7, with D possibly called TRBD1 or TRBD2 (5 bases each). The DNA end is a closer match to TRBJ2-1, so the J assignment may be wrong. Germline V gene lookup returns CDR1 GTSNPN and CDR2 SVGIG (reference sequence). This CDR3 contains 15 residues.

This chain connects TRBV28 to TRBJ1-2; D perhaps matches TRBD1 (6 bases). The germline V gene encodes CDR1 MDHEN and CDR2 SYDVKM. Trimming removed 4 bases at V and 12 bases at J, with 18 bases between. The CDR3 loop spans 13 amino acids. CDR3: CASSSANRVGNTF. In nucleotides, the CDR3 is TGTGCCAGCAGTTCAGCGAACAGGGTCGGGAACACCTTC.

The chain links TRBV3-1 (or the pseudogene TRBV3-2) to TRBJ2-7; TRBD1 might be the D (5 bases). With 0 bases removed from V and 7 bases from J, the gap between germline ends came to 10 bases. The CDR3 loop spans 13 amino acids. From germline, CDR1 is LGHDT and CDR2 YNNKEL (reference sequence). In DNA, the CDR3 is TGTGCCAGCAGCCAAGACAGGGTCGGAGAGCAGTACTTC. Translation: CASSQDRVGEQYF.

The chain is built from TRBV13 and TRBJ1-6; D gene unclear. V was trimmed by 3 bases and J by 6 bases, leaving 3 bases between them. Germline V gene data show CDR1 as PRHDT and CDR2 as FYEKMQ (reference sequence). CDR3 size: 12 residues. The CDR3: CASSFANSPLHF. The CDR3 nucleotides are TGTGCCAGCAGCTTTGCTAATTCACCCCTCCACTTT. The full variable domain, completed using reference TRBV13 and TRBJ1-6, is AAGVIQSPRHLIKEKRETATLKCYPIPRHDTVYWYQQGPGQDPQFLISFYEKMQSDKGSIPDRFSAQQFSDYHSELNMSSLELGDSALYFCASSFANSPLHFGNGTRLTVT.

This chain joins TRBV3-1 (or the pseudogene TRBV3-2) and TRBJ1-1; possibly TRBD1 for D (6 bases). The CDR3 loop spans 15 amino acids. Trimming pared 3 bases from V and 4 bases from J, leaving 15 bases between. Germline V gene lookup returns CDR1 LGHDT and CDR2 YNNKEL (reference sequence). The CDR3 sequence is CASSHQTGMSTEAFF. The CDR3 coding sequence is TGTGCCAGCAGCCACCAAACAGGGATGAGCACTGAAGCTTTCTTT.

The rearrangement uses TRBV28 and TRBJ1-3, with TRBD1 matching 7 bases. The ends lost 4 bases at V and 2 bases at J; junction bases unmatched: 2. Germline loops: CDR1 MDHEN, CDR2 SYDVKM. This CDR3 has 14 residues. The CDR3 DNA reads as TGTGCCAGCAGTTCCCAGGGGGCTGGAAACACCATATATTTT. This gives the protein CASSSQGAGNTIYF.

This chain links TRBV14 with TRBJ2-7; the D is unclear. The CDR3 contains 15 residues. Germline-derived CDR1 and CDR2 are SGHDN and FVKESK. The V and J ends lost 0 bases and 5 bases respectively, with 14 bases between them. CDR3 region: CASSQEGLGFHEQYF. CDR3 bases: TGTGCCAGCAGCCAAGAGGGTCTGGGATTCCACGAGCAGTACTTC.

The chain carries TRBV5-5 and TRBJ1-5; D gene uncertain. Between the trimmed V and J ends, which lost 0 bases and 4 bases, there was a span of 8 bases. Germline CDR1 and CDR2: SGHKS and YYEKEE (reference sequence). The length of the CDR3 is 14 residues. CDR3 bases: TGTGCCAGCAGCTTGGCCGGAACGAATCAGCCCCAGCATTTT. This encodes CASSLAGTNQPQHF.